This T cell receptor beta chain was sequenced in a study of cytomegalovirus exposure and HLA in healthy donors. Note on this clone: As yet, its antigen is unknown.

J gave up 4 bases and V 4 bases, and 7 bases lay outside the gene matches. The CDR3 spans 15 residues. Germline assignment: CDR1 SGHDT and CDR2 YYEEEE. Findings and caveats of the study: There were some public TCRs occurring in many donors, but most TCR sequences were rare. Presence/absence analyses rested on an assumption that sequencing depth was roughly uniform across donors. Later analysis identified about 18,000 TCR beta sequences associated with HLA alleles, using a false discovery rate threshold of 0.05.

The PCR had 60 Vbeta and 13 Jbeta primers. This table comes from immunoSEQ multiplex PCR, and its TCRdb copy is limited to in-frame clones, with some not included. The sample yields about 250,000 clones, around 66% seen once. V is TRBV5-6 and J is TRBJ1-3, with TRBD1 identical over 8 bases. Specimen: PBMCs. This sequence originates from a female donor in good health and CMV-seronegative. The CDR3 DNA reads TGTGCCAGCAGCAGGACAGGGTTGGAAGGAAACACCATATATTTT. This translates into CASSRTGLEGNTIYF.